What follows are 9 T cell receptor beta chains derived from one specimen sequenced in a study of cytomegalovirus exposure and HLA in healthy donors (TCRdb year 2017). Preparation of the library involved the immunoSEQ multiplex PCR assay. For the multiplex PCR, a mixture combining 60 forward primers for TCR Vbeta segments and 13 reverse primers for TCR Jbeta segments was used. Imported from immuneACCESS, the table was reduced by TCRdb to in-frame sequences with V and J called. These copies leave out some clones; in studies compared against another copy, an unresolved V gene accounts for under half, and the cause of the remainder is not known. The sample data list about 140,000 clones, and 70% to 75% of these were observed just once. The top ten clones comprise around 1.4% of the sample. The specimen was PBMCs. The receptors here all came from a middle-aged woman in good health and CMV-seronegative.

This clone was picked up a small number of times. For the CDR3, the DNA is TGTGCCAGCAGCGTAGATAGCGGGGGCTACAATGAGCAGTTCTTC. Its translation is CASSVDSGGYNEQFF. The chain has TRBV9 and TRBJ2-1; 9 bases fit TRBD2. CDR1 is SGDLS and CDR2 is YYNGEE in the germline V gene. This CDR3 has 15 residues. J gave up 3 bases and V 0 bases, and 1 base lay outside the gene matches.

The chain has TRBV5-1 and TRBJ2-1, with TRBD2 identical over 7 bases. The CDR3 has 14 residues. Per the germline V gene, CDR1 is SGHRS and CDR2 is YFSETQ. Trimming took 3 bases from V and 6 from J; bases not matched to a gene: 6. CDR3 nucleotide sequence: TGCGCCAGCAGCTCCTGGGGGAGGGGCAATGAGCAGTTCTTC. The encoded protein is CASSSWGRGNEQFF.

The sample holds one count of this clone. The chain recombines TRBV28 with TRBJ2-7; 9 nucleotides align to TRBD1. Trimming at V came to 3 bases and at J to 6 bases, leaving 0 bases not matched to a gene. This CDR3 is 12 amino acids long. CDR1 MDHEN and CDR2 SYDVKM come from the germline V gene. CDR3 amino acids: CASSLDRGEQYV. The CDR3 bases are TGTGCCAGCAGTTTGGACAGGGGCGAGCAGTACGTC.

The chain uses TRBV2 and TRBJ2-7, with D possibly TRBD1 on 6 matching bases. Per germline, CDR1 SNHLY and CDR2 FYNNEI. The ends were cut back, 3 bases at V and 3 bases at J, with 12 bases in the middle. This CDR3 is built from 14 residues. The CDR3 region has the DNA TGTGCCAGCAGTGATTCCGGGACATTCTACGAGCAGTACTTC. It codes for CASSDSGTFYEQYF. Complete variable domain (other parts from reference TRBV2 and TRBJ2-7): EPEVTQTPSHQVTQMGQEVILRCVPISNHLYFYWYRQILGQKVEFLVSFYNNEISEKSEIFDDQFSVERPDGSNFTLKIRSTKLEDSAMYFCASSDSGTFYEQYFGPGTRLTVT.

This clone was seen only once. The chain joins TRBV14 to TRBJ2-5; 7 bases agree with TRBD1. V shed 0 bases, J shed 5 bases, and the junction held 6 bases outside the gene matches. CDR1 is SGHDN and CDR2 is FVKESK in the germline V gene. This CDR3 region has 15 residues. Written as DNA, the CDR3 is TGTGCCAGCAGCCAAGAAAAGGGGGCTCAGGAGACCCAGTACTTC. Its protein is CASSQEKGAQETQYF.

This sequence joins TRBV7-6 and TRBJ2-7; 9 bases align to TRBD1. Germline V gene sequence: CDR1 SGHVS, CDR2 FNYEAQ. V was pared by 1 base and J by 5 bases, with 9 bases of the junction left unmatched. This CDR3 is built from 16 residues. This CDR3 reads CASSLEIVQGADEQYF. The CDR3 DNA reads as TGTGCCAGCAGCTTAGAGATCGTACAGGGGGCTGACGAGCAGTACTTC.

V is TRBV2 and J is TRBJ1-4; weak D call: TRBD1 (6 bases). This CDR3 has 15 residues. V was pared by 6 bases and J by 5 bases, with 16 bases between. The germline gives CDR1 SNHLY, CDR2 FYNNEI. In nucleotides, the CDR3 is TGTGCCAGCAGACCGCAGGGGCATGGAAATGAAAAACTGTTTTTT. It encodes CASRPQGHGNEKLFF.

The chain links TRBV7-9 to TRBJ1-4, with D possibly matching TRBD1 (5 bases). CDR3 length: 15 amino acids. The V gene lost 5 bases and the J gene lost 3 bases, with 13 bases spanning the gap. Germline V CDR1 and CDR2: SEHNR, FQNEAQ (reference sequence). CDR3 sequence reads: CASSPGGGSNEKLFF. CDR3 bases: TGTGCCAGCAGCCCCGGGGGAGGTTCTAATGAAAAACTGTTTTTT. Filled out from reference TRBV7-9 and TRBJ1-4, the complete variable domain reads DTGVSQNPRHKITKRGQNVTFRCDPISEHNRLYWYRQTLGQGPEFLTYFQNEAQLEKSRLLSDRFSAERPKGSFSTLEIQRTEQGDSAMYLCASSPGGGSNEKLFFGSGTQLSVL.

In its sample, this clone was seen a few times. The genes are TRBV6-1 and TRBJ1-5; possibly TRBD1 for D (5 bases). This CDR3 spans 15 amino acids. The V and J ends lost 1 base and 7 bases respectively, with 14 bases between them. Germline V gene lookup returns CDR1 MNHNS and CDR2 SASEGT. In DNA form, the CDR3 reads TGTGCCAGCAGTGAAGGGACACTGGGAGGGCAGCCCCAGCATTTT. Translation gives CASSEGTLGGQPQHF.